This passage covers 3 T cell receptor beta chains from one sample sequenced in a study of cytomegalovirus exposure and HLA in healthy donors. Libraries were prepared by immunoSEQ multiplex PCR; TCRdb keeps only in-frame clonotypes and omits some of them. In the table there are some 140,000 clones, 86% of which are singletons. Material: PBMCs. The receptors were gathered from a human donor in good health.

The chain recombines TRBV9 with TRBJ2-5; 8 nucleotides align to TRBD2. Looked up from germline, CDR1 is SGDLS and CDR2 is YYNGEE. This CDR3 has 15 amino acids. J lost 4 bases, V lost 3 bases, and 8 bases had no gene match. The CDR3 here is CASSAGTRGGETQYF. In nucleotides, the CDR3 is TGTGCCAGCAGCGCCGGGACCCGGGGGGGAGAGACCCAGTACTTC.

The chain uses TRBV19 and TRBJ1-1; TRBD1 might be the D (6 bases). Germline CDR1 and CDR2: LNHDA and SQIVND (reference sequence). CDR3 length: 13 residues. V dropped 7 bases and J dropped 4 bases, with 13 bases sitting between them. The CDR3 protein is CASTYPRGTEAFF. Written as DNA, the CDR3 is TGTGCCAGTACCTACCCCAGGGGCACTGAAGCTTTCTTT.

Written as DNA, the CDR3 is TGTGCCAGCAGAGGCTTGGACAGTAGGTATCAGCCCCAGCATTTT. This codes for CASRGLDSRYQPQHF. The chain combines TRBV7-9 with TRBJ1-5; possibly TRBD1 for D (6 bases). This CDR3 is 15 amino acids long. Germline-derived CDR1 and CDR2 are SEHNR and FQNEAQ (reference sequence). V was trimmed by 6 bases and J by 5 bases, leaving 17 bases between them.